This T cell receptor beta chain stems from a study of blood T cell repertoires in COVID-19. Across the study: Samples came from the United States, Italy and Spain, spanning acute and convalescent COVID-19. T cells, B-cell-depleted T cells, or PBMCs provided the cDNA or gDNA that served as material.

The CDR3 is 15 residues long. CDR1 and CDR2 from the germline V gene are SGHTA and FQGTGA. The junction had 5 bases not matched to a gene; V was cut back by 2 bases and J by 4 bases. In the original processing: For nucleated cells, counts were estimated from reference gene primer amplification. Here immunoSEQ multiplex PCR was the method, and the copy in TCRdb shows in-frame clones only, minus some. V and J calls and clone size are given by that table; D and trimming were obtained from the DNA. The sample holds roughly 330,000 clones, more than 70% seen once. Material for sequencing was peripheral blood. This chain links TRBV7-3 with TRBJ2-7, with 10 bases identical to TRBD1. The clonotype originates from a woman between 45 and 65 years old with acute or convalescent COVID-19. The CDR3 coding sequence is TGTGCCAGCAGCTTACAGGGACAGGGGAAATACGAGCAGTACTTC. Residues: CASSLQGQGKYEQYF.